The T cell receptor (beta chain) described here comes from a study of Ad26.COV2.S vaccination and SARS-CoV-2 variants. Study-level information: Donor was one of the participants in the Ad26.COV2.S arm of the COV1001 trial. Ad26.COV2.S was injected intramuscularly once or twice, 56 days apart.

Treatment in this sample: roughly 19 received Ad26.COV2.S at low or high dose, single or two shots; about five received placebo; per-sample allocation not given. Collection of the samples took place on day 63 after the first injection of vaccine or placebo. The CDR3 contains 17 residues. CDR1 is LGHNA and CDR2 is YSLEER in the germline V gene. V gave up 4 bases and J gave up 0 bases; unmatched junction bases: 9. Assay: immunoSEQ multiplex PCR; the TCRdb copy retains only in-frame clones and omits some. The data contain about 350,000 clones, about 85% of them singletons. The sample consisted of peripheral blood, taken in a trial of Ad26.COV2.S vaccine versus placebo. The clonotype originates from a person aged 18-65 years who received the Ad26.COV2.S COVID-19 vaccine or a placebo. The genes are TRBV4-3 and TRBJ2-1; 7 bases are shared with TRBD2. The CDR3 nucleotides are TGCGCCAGCAGCCTTGGCCTAGCGGTTAGCTCCTACAATGAGCAGTTCTTC. It yields the protein CASSLGLAVSSYNEQFF.